This paragraph covers one T cell receptor (beta chain) sequence. Its antigen is unknown. No qualities accompany the bases; no much larger clone lies one base away. V is pruned by 3 bases and J by 3 bases, leaving 2 bases of the junction without a gene match. Via the germline V gene, CDR1 is KGHSH and CDR2 LQKENI. The CDR3 measures 14 amino acids from cysteine to phenylalanine. The retained sequence is limited to the CDR3, 42 bases, with the frame set at the first base. The sample belongs to a study of T cell responses to AZD1222 COVID-19 vaccine (dated by TCRdb to the early 2020s). The study in broad terms: TCR sequencing covered over 230 trial participants: 200 to 220 given two doses of AZD1222 and 26 given two doses of MenACWY control vaccine. Trial participants were enrolled by age into 18-55, 56-69 and 70-plus year subgroups, with around 150, 28 and 57 TCR-sequenced participants respectively.

General conclusions and limits of the study: Epitopes outside the regions mutated in the B.1.351 and B.1.1.7 variants were reportedly recognized by nearly half of the unique spike-specific TCRs. Most participants were white British and females outnumbered males, and the authors suggested that clonal diversity may have been underestimated. No day 14 peak-response samples were available, so repertoires were characterized only after the peak T cell response. The 56-69-year group was small, and its depth increase did not reach significance, likely because of low power. The whole spike protein was spanned by vaccine-associated CD4 TCRs, and dominant responses were seen in regions 160-218 and 743-854. Only a handful of AZD1222 recipients were SARS-CoV-2 seropositive at baseline, limiting conclusions about previously exposed vaccinees. After two AZD1222 doses, both the breadth and the depth of spike-specific TCRs were significantly higher than at day 0 and than in MenACWY recipients.

The CDR3 regions of human TCRbeta chains were analyzed by immunosequencing. The paper's processing steps were these. TCRs in the repertoires were compared against a reference library of SARS-CoV-2-specific TCRs that had been generated with the MIRA antigen-specificity platform. Breadth meant the fraction of unique TCRs that were SARS-CoV-2-associated, whereas depth meant the fraction of total T cells that were SARS-CoV-2-associated. Each spike-specific TCR was assigned to its reactive spike region and to a CD4 or CD8 class using the MIRA data. Log10-transformed breadth and depth values were compared by one-way ANOVA with Sidak's multiple comparisons tests. Here the immuneACCESS table is served through TCRdb, limited to in-frame sequences with V and J called. Missing clones are a known gap in these copies; in checked studies unresolved V genes cover under half, and the rest lacks a known reason. That table is the source of V, J and clone size, and D and trimming were worked out from the DNA. The sample profile shows around 140,000 clones; roughly nine tenths of them were found once. Jointly, the top ten make up under 4% of the sample.

Interpreted using the paper, the time point label stands for: about 28 days (+/-7) after the second vaccine dose. AZD1222 recipients given second doses at about 4 weeks or at about 12 weeks were pooled, since spike-specific TCR depth and breadth were not found to differ between the two schedules. The vaccinee samples were drawn from two UK trials, COV001 and COV002, one of which was a single-blind randomized controlled phase 2/3 trial testing AZD1222 (ChAdOx1 nCoV-19) in healthy adults. For TCRbeta chain sequencing, PBMC samples were collected from trial participants at day 0 and at day 28 after the second dose.

Rearrangement joined TRBV18 to TRBJ1-3; TRBD1 aligns with 7 central bases. Sequencing used peripheral blood, obtained 28 days after the second AZD1222 dose. The receptor comes from an adult who received the AZD1222 COVID-19 vaccine. The DNA sequence follows: TGTGCCAGCTCACCCGACAGGGATGGAAACACCATATATTTT. It codes for CASSPDRDGNTIYF.